Presented here are 4 T cell receptor beta chains from one specimen sequenced in a study of T-cell reconstitution after alpha-beta-depleted transplantation in children (dated by TCRdb to between 2015 and 2016). The library was built by means of PCR. Sequenced using an Illumina HiSeq 2500. TCR libraries were prepared with molecular barcoding, using unique molecular identifiers to normalize TCRbeta repertoire quantification. The public reads were run again by TCRdb, first through fastp at Q25 and then through MiXCR, and only productive beta chains were kept. All rows with the same CDR3 protein become a single entry with the most common DNA and genes. The sample includes about 400,000 distinct CDR3 sequences, with 15% to 20% observed a single time. Just under 30% of the sample lies in the top ten. The treatment or condition tag for this specimen amounts to: allogeneic hematopoietic cell transplantation with graft depleted of TCRalphabeta T cells and CD19 B cells.

Sequences were derived from PBMCs, mostly from graft donor cells, sampled 360 days after TCRalphabeta/CD19-depleted stem cell transplant. These receptor sequences come from a boy younger than two who had a stem cell transplant for Wiskott-Aldrich syndrome, so the T cells may come from the graft donor.

This clonotype was recorded a few times. The V gene is TRBV6-1, the J gene TRBJ1-5; 7 positions agree with TRBD1. The germline gives CDR1 MNHNS, CDR2 SASEGT. With V trimmed by 6 bases and J by 5 bases, 10 bases remained unmatched. The length of the CDR3 is 15 residues. Written as DNA, the CDR3 is TGTGCCAGCAGAAAGACAGGGAAACCGCATCAGCCCCAGCATTTT. Protein product: CASRKTGKPHQPQHF.

This clonotype has only a few counts. The rearrangement joins TRBV6-5 to TRBJ2-1; D gene unclear. From germline, CDR1 is MNHEY and CDR2 SVGAGI. The germline V and J ends were trimmed by 4 bases and 1 base, with 14 bases remaining between them. The CDR3 runs 16 residues. As DNA, the CDR3 is TGTGCCAGCAGTTCTAGGACCGGGTGGTCCTACAATGAGCAGTTCTTC. Translation: CASSSRTGWSYNEQFF.

This clonotype has a single count. The genes are TRBV24-1 and TRBJ2-3; D gene unclear. The CDR3 sequence is 14 residues long. V was trimmed by 2 bases and J by 2 bases, leaving 7 bases between them. Germline V gene lookup returns CDR1 KGHDR and CDR2 SFDVKD. The CDR3, as DNA: TGTGCCACCAGTGATTGGGGTCACACAGATACGCAGTATTTT. This translates into CATSDWGHTDTQYF.

The V call is TRBV5-1, the J call TRBJ2-1; TRBD1 agrees at 9 bases. This CDR3 is 15 amino acids long. V lost 3 bases and J lost 6; bases outside the gene matches: 7. CDR1 and CDR2 (germline): SGHRS, YFSETQ. This CDR3 is CASSYRDRESNEQFF. The CDR3 DNA reads TGCGCCAGCAGCTACCGGGACAGGGAGTCCAATGAGCAGTTCTTC.